The 14 T cell receptor beta chains given below trace back to one sample, sequenced in a study of chemoradiotherapy in HPV16-positive cancers. Sequenced by immunoSEQ multiplex PCR; TCRdb stores in-frame clones only, minus some. The table records around 25,000 clones, around 90% of them present only once. Specimen: blood, collected from a patient who underwent chemoradiotherapy. The receptors shown here come from a human donor with HPV-associated anogenital cancer.

The genes are TRBV2 and TRBJ2-2, with 7 bases aligning to TRBD1. CDR3 length equals 15 residues. Germline loops: CDR1 SNHLY, CDR2 FYNNEI. The V gene end was trimmed by 7 bases and the J gene end by 6 bases; junction bases not matched to a gene: 11. The CDR3 region has the DNA TGTGCCAGCAACTCGGGACAGACTTCTCCCGGGGAGCTGTTTTTT. This codes for CASNSGQTSPGELFF.

This chain links TRBV7-8 with TRBJ2-5; the D is unclear. The CDR3 runs 17 residues. Germline V gene data show CDR1 as SGHVS and CDR2 as FQNEAQ. The V gene lost 2 bases and the J gene lost 5 bases, with 21 bases spanning the gap. As DNA, the CDR3 is TGTGCCAGCAGCTTATATCTCACCGGCTATTTTCAGGAGACCCAGTACTTC. Amino acid sequence: CASSLYLTGYFQETQYF.

CDR3 DNA: TGTGCCAGCAGTTTATCAGGCGGAGGTTACGAGACCCAGTACTTC. It codes for CASSLSGGGYETQYF. The V gene is TRBV27, the J gene TRBJ2-5, with TRBD2 as a possible D gene (5 bases). In germline, CDR1 is MNHEY, CDR2 SMNVEV (reference sequence). The CDR3 sequence is 15 residues long. V was pared by 0 bases and J by 5 bases, with 13 bases between.

The V and J genes are TRBV6-5 and TRBJ1-4; 7 positions match TRBD1. This CDR3 contains 15 residues. J was trimmed by 8 bases and V by 5 bases; bases with no gene match: 11. Germline CDR1 reads MNHEY; CDR2 reads SVGAGI. The CDR3 sequence is CASSTLRGGEEKLFF. The CDR3 nucleotides read TGTGCCAGCAGTACCCTTAGAGGGGGCGAGGAAAAACTGTTTTTT.

J is TRBJ2-7 and V is TRBV5-4; 7 bases agree with TRBD2. CDR1 is SGHNT, CDR2 YYREEE, per germline (reference sequence). The CDR3 extends over 15 amino acids. V shed 4 bases and J 2 bases; nucleotides not matched to a gene: 9. The CDR3, as DNA: TGTGCCAGCAGCACCGGGACTACAAACCCCTACGAGCAGTACTTC. Its translation: CASSTGTTNPYEQYF.

This chain joins TRBV2 and TRBJ2-2; no definite D call. Deletions cut 7 bases from V and 2 bases from J, with 11 bases between. This CDR3 region has 14 residues. Germline-derived CDR1 and CDR2 are SNHLY and FYNNEI. CDR3 amino acids: CASMDTDNTGELFF. CDR3 DNA sequence: TGTGCCAGCATGGATACAGATAACACCGGGGAGCTGTTTTTT.

On this clone: The junction departs from the called germline gene at one end, perhaps through a read error. This chain connects TRBV11-2 to TRBJ2-4; 7 positions match TRBD1. Germline assignment: CDR1 SGHAT and CDR2 FQNNGV. The CDR3 spans 13 residues. CDR3 coding DNA: TGTGCCAGCAGCTTAGATCAACTTACGACAGGGTTCTTC. Translating it yields CASSLDQLTTGFF.

The chain is built from TRBV4-2 and TRBJ2-5; 10 bases agree with TRBD2. Germline CDR1 LGHNA, CDR2 YNFKEQ. This CDR3 is 15 amino acids long. The V segment lost 0 bases and the J segment 4 bases; nucleotides outside the gene matches: 2. CDR3 sequence (DNA): TGTGCCAGCAGCCAAGAACAGCGGGGGGGAGAGACCCAGTACTTC. This sequence encodes CASSQEQRGGETQYF.

The rearrangement links TRBV7-8 to TRBJ1-3; 10 nucleotides agree with TRBD1. The germline gives CDR1 SGHVS, CDR2 FQNEAQ. CDR3 length: 16 amino acids. The V segment lost 4 bases and the J segment 4 bases; nucleotides outside the gene matches: 7. The CDR3 coding sequence is TGTGCCAGCAGCTGGGGACAGGGGCTTGGAGGAAACACCATATATTTT. Amino acid sequence: CASSWGQGLGGNTIYF. Supplemented by reference TRBV7-8 and TRBJ1-3, the full variable domain reads GAGVSQSPRYKVAKRGQDVALRCDPISGHVSLFWYQQALGQGPEFLTYFQNEAQLDKSGLPSDRFFAERPEGSVSTLKIQRTQQEDSAVYLCASSWGQGLGGNTIYFGEGSWLTVV.

V is TRBV18 and J is TRBJ1-2; 12 bases fit TRBD1. Germline V gene sequence: CDR1 KGHSH, CDR2 LQKENI. The V segment lost 4 bases and the J segment 2 bases; nucleotides outside the gene matches: 2. The CDR3 has 15 amino acids. The CDR3 here is CASSLGTGGNYGYTF. The CDR3 DNA sequence: TGTGCCAGCTCACTCGGGACAGGGGGCAACTATGGCTACACCTTC.

The chain recombines TRBV7-9 with TRBJ1-1; D is unclear. The CDR3 is made up of 14 amino acids. CDR1 is SEHNR, CDR2 FQNEAQ, per germline (reference sequence). V lost 1 base, J lost 0 bases, and 6 bases lay in between. The CDR3 spells CASSLGNLNTEAFF. The CDR3 coding sequence is TGTGCCAGCAGCTTAGGAAACCTGAACACTGAAGCTTTCTTT. The full variable domain, completed using reference TRBV7-9 and TRBJ1-1, is DTGVSQNPRHKITKRGQNVTFRCDPISEHNRLYWYRQTLGQGPEFLTYFQNEAQLEKSRLLSDRFSAERPKGSFSTLEIQRTEQGDSAMYLCASSLGNLNTEAFFGQGTRLTVV.

Here the CDR3 DNA reads TGTGCCAGCAGAGGGGGAGAGGGGTTGGACTATGGCTACACCTTC. This codes for CASRGGEGLDYGYTF. The chain joins TRBV28 to TRBJ1-2, with D tentatively TRBD1 (6 bases). The CDR3 has 15 residues. The V end was cut by 6 bases, the J end by 3 bases, with 17 bases between. In germline, CDR1 is MDHEN, CDR2 SYDVKM.

The V and J genes are TRBV7-2 and TRBJ2-7; 7 bases fit TRBD1. Germline V gives CDR1 SGHTA, CDR2 FQGNSA. CDR3 length equals 15 residues. Losses at the gene ends were 8 bases for V and 0 bases for J; bases not matched to a gene: 10. Here the CDR3 DNA reads TGTGCCAGCCAACGGGACAGCACCATCTCCTACGAGCAGTACTTC. Its protein is CASQRDSTISYEQYF.

This clone was detected only a few times. The J gene is TRBJ1-5, the V gene TRBV10-3; D gene ambiguous. V lost 5 bases and J 4 bases, leaving 6 bases between the germline ends. Germline V lookup: CDR1 ENHRY, CDR2 SYGVKD. This CDR3 is built from 12 residues. The CDR3 loop reads CAISQGNQPQHF. The DNA of the CDR3 is TGTGCCATCAGTCAAGGGAATCAGCCCCAGCATTTT.